The rows below give T cell receptor beta chains drawn from one sample of a study of patients and donors after allogeneic stem cell transplantation. TCRdb recomputed calls from the RT-PCR reads with MiXCR, one row per CDR3 protein. The table has more than 150,000 distinct CDR3 sequences, around two fifths seen once. Specimen: blood, either unsorted or a sorted T cell fraction (not recorded which). The receptors stem from a human donor who was either an allogeneic HSCT recipient or a stem cell or donor lymphocyte infusion donor (not recorded which). It is not recorded whose cells these are; they may come from a transplant donor. Each CDR3 is given with its conserved first and last residue. The order of the fields is J gene, V gene, CDR3 protein.

TRBJ2-2 TRBV20-1 CSARDRLAGVAGELFF
TRBJ1-1 TRBV5-1 CASSYGQGGTEAFF
TRBJ1-1 TRBV29-1 CSVEWGNTEAFF
TRBJ2-7 TRBV15 CATSRDIFRDRAYEQYF
TRBJ1-1 TRBV29-1 CSAMTLNTEAFF
TRBJ1-5 TRBV25-1 CASSPWGDQPQHF
TRBJ1-2 TRBV7-2 CASSFGYGYTF
TRBJ1-1 TRBV7-2 CASSLEGGLGEAFF
TRBJ1-5 TRBV28 CASSFLGLSGQPQHF
TRBJ1-1 TRBV4-3 CASSRKGSYTEAFF
TRBJ2-7 TRBV9 CASSVADSGSLQYF
TRBJ1-2 TRBV4-1 CASSQFGQAVYGYTF
TRBJ1-3 TRBV7-6 CASSLARENPGSSGNTIYF
TRBJ1-1 TRBV9 CASGGGNTEAFF
TRBJ2-3 TRBV29-1 CSVDRGHRLPDTQYF
TRBJ1-2 TRBV7-9 CASSLPGIGGYTF
TRBJ2-7 TRBV21-1 CASSRIVERFGEQYF
TRBJ1-1 TRBV6-5 CASSYADLYRVTEAFF
TRBJ1-3 TRBV7-6 CASSSGRVGGNTIYF
TRBJ2-1 TRBV4-2 CASSQEGGLDEQFF
TRBJ1-6 TRBV6-5 CASRGQGQSPLHF
TRBJ2-2 TRBV5-1 CASSLESRGVAGELFF
TRBJ1-4 TRBV6-5 CASSYLGAGNEKLFF
TRBJ1-6 TRBV5-6 CASSLDPIVTGFNSPLHF
TRBJ2-7 TRBV5-1 CASSHVEAGVYPYEQYF
TRBJ1-6 TRBV6-5 CASSWAALHSPLHF
TRBJ1-4 TRBV28 CASSPIPINEKLFF
TRBJ1-3 TRBV29-1 CSALVPRNSGNTIYF
TRBJ2-2 TRBV24-1 CATAEGTGELFF
TRBJ1-1 TRBV12-3/TRBV12-4 CASSPSGKRDTEAFF
TRBJ2-3 TRBV4-2 CASSKTSGRTSTDTQYF
TRBJ2-3 TRBV24-1 CATAREGLDTQYF
TRBJ1-1 TRBV7-2 CASSLARDRMNTEAFF
TRBJ2-5 TRBV6-5 CASRGDRVQKETQYF
TRBJ2-3 TRBV12-3/TRBV12-4 CASSSRLAGSADTQYF
TRBJ2-3 TRBV12-3/TRBV12-4 CASSPGHPGPDTQYF
TRBJ1-1 TRBV28 CASSYGSNLNTEAFF
TRBJ2-7 TRBV6-6 CASSYSAGSSYEQYF
TRBJ2-1 TRBV24-1 CATSGNGVEQFF
TRBJ1-4 TRBV7-2 CASSLTPTGDEKLFF
TRBJ1-5 TRBV12-3/TRBV12-4 CASSSRTGGKQPQHF
TRBJ2-1 TRBV5-1 CASRLGEKQFF
TRBJ2-7 TRBV7-9 CASSNTDIDRVF
TRBJ1-5 TRBV6-5 CASTDGDGHEPQHF
TRBJ1-1 TRBV6-1 CASTQSRNTEAFF
TRBJ2-5 TRBV12-3/TRBV12-4 CASSFQGGQETQYF
TRBJ1-2 TRBV7-8 CASSLVNRGGYTF
TRBJ1-5 TRBV29-1 CSVDGTVVSNQPQHF
TRBJ2-7 TRBV12-3/TRBV12-4 CASSPRGLSYEQYF
TRBJ2-5 TRBV7-6 CASSLEVGGGSLETQYF
TRBJ2-3 TRBV10-3 CAIGIQGWGDTQYF
TRBJ1-1 TRBV30 CAWRWGFTEAFF
TRBJ1-1 TRBV28 CASSEDTEAFF
TRBJ2-2 TRBV29-1 CSVLRQGGTGELFF
TRBJ2-3 TRBV20-1 CSAPTSGSRTDTQYF
TRBJ2-4 TRBV18 CASSPGQELAKNIQYF
TRBJ2-1 TRBV28 CASSLWPNPLNEQFF
TRBJ1-5 TRBV6-6 CASSLGKSNQPQHF